This is a list of T cell receptor beta chains from one sample in a study of Ad26.COV2.S vaccination and SARS-CoV-2 variants. The repertoire was sequenced with immunoSEQ multiplex PCR; TCRdb's copy has only in-frame clones and lacks some. This sample has fewer than 400,000 clones; about 91% occur once, and the top ten carry approximately 1.9%. The sequencing used peripheral blood, collected in a trial of Ad26.COV2.S vaccine versus placebo. These receptors were collected from a person between 18 and 65 years old who received the Ad26.COV2.S COVID-19 vaccine or a placebo. The CDR3 runs from the conserved cysteine through the conserved F or W. The order of the fields is clone size, J gene, D gene, V gene, CDR3 protein, CDR3 DNA. The D gene is left open where the match is weak. Clone size is not always given. Where it is, it says once, few, many or a class for expanded clones.

abundance: -; j_gene: TRBJ2-7; d_gene: TRBD2; v_gene: TRBV30; CDR3aa: CAWTTYSGSIYEQYF; CDR3nt: TGTGCCTGGACTACTTATAGCGGGAGTATCTACGAGCAGTACTTC
abundance: -; j_gene: TRBJ2-5; d_gene: TRBD2; v_gene: TRBV5-1; CDR3aa: CASSWGAGVQETQYF; CDR3nt: TGCGCCAGCAGCTGGGGAGCGGGAGTTCAAGAGACCCAGTACTTC
abundance: few; j_gene: TRBJ2-7; d_gene: -; v_gene: TRBV6-5; CDR3aa: CASRIGAQGSAEQYF; CDR3nt: TGTGCCAGCAGAATCGGGGCCCAGGGGTCTGCCGAGCAGTACTTC
abundance: -; j_gene: TRBJ2-3; d_gene: -; v_gene: TRBV9; CDR3aa: CASSVTTSSRADTQYF; CDR3nt: TGTGCCAGCAGCGTGACCACTAGCTCGAGAGCAGATACGCAGTATTTT
abundance: -; j_gene: TRBJ2-4; d_gene: -; v_gene: TRBV19; CDR3aa: CASTLRGLAKNIQYF; CDR3nt: TGTGCCAGTACGCTGCGGGGTCTAGCCAAAAACATTCAGTACTTC
abundance: -; j_gene: TRBJ1-3; d_gene: TRBD1; v_gene: TRBV2; CDR3aa: CASKRDRENGNTIYF; CDR3nt: TGTGCCAGCAAAAGAGACAGGGAGAACGGAAACACCATATATTTT
abundance: -; j_gene: TRBJ2-2; d_gene: TRBD2; v_gene: TRBV12-3/TRBV12-4; CDR3aa: CASRRGDTGELFF; CDR3nt: TGTGCCAGCAGGCGGGGGGACACCGGGGAGCTGTTTTTT
abundance: -; j_gene: TRBJ1-1; d_gene: -; v_gene: TRBV3-1/TRBV3-2; CDR3aa: CASSPGGRMNTEAFF; CDR3nt: TGTGCCAGCAGCCCCGGGGGGAGGATGAACACTGAAGCTTTCTTT
abundance: -; j_gene: TRBJ2-1; d_gene: TRBD2; v_gene: TRBV4-1; CDR3aa: CASSQDIPGTSGYNEQFF; CDR3nt: TGCGCCAGCAGCCAAGATATCCCTGGGACTAGCGGATACAATGAGCAGTTCTTC
abundance: -; j_gene: TRBJ2-1; d_gene: TRBD2; v_gene: TRBV14; CDR3aa: CASSQDQGSGRFLQRKQFF; CDR3nt: TGTGCCAGCAGCCAAGATCAGGGTAGCGGGAGATTTCTACAAAGGAAGCAGTTCTTC
abundance: -; j_gene: TRBJ1-4; d_gene: TRBD1; v_gene: TRBV30; CDR3aa: CAWDMDRVGKLFF; CDR3nt: TGTGCCTGGGACATGGACAGGGTGGGAAAACTGTTTTTT
abundance: -; j_gene: TRBJ2-3; d_gene: -; v_gene: TRBV13; CDR3aa: CASSLFLADTQYF; CDR3nt: TGTGCCAGCAGCCTGTTCCTGGCAGATACGCAGTATTTT
abundance: -; j_gene: TRBJ2-7; d_gene: TRBD2; v_gene: TRBV9; CDR3aa: CASSPRTSDSYEQYF; CDR3nt: TGTGCCAGCAGCCCCCGGACTAGCGACTCCTACGAGCAGTACTTC
abundance: -; j_gene: TRBJ2-5; d_gene: -; v_gene: TRBV27; CDR3aa: CASSFGTHFTQETQYF; CDR3nt: TGTGCCAGCAGTTTTGGGACGCATTTCACACAAGAGACCCAGTACTTC
abundance: -; j_gene: TRBJ2-7; d_gene: TRBD2; v_gene: TRBV6-5; CDR3aa: CASSYKAAGVYEQYF; CDR3nt: TGTGCCAGCAGCTATAAGGCGGCGGGAGTCTACGAGCAGTACTTC
abundance: -; j_gene: TRBJ2-7; d_gene: -; v_gene: TRBV18; CDR3aa: CASSPGASGSYEQYF; CDR3nt: TGTGCCAGCTCACCAGGGGCTAGTGGATCCTACGAGCAGTACTTC
abundance: -; j_gene: TRBJ2-3; d_gene: TRBD2; v_gene: TRBV5-6; CDR3aa: CASSPGLDPDTQYF; CDR3nt: TGTGCCAGCAGCCCGGGACTAGATCCAGATACGCAGTATTTT
abundance: -; j_gene: TRBJ2-1; d_gene: TRBD1; v_gene: TRBV28; CDR3aa: CASSPGQVSYNEQFF; CDR3nt: TGTGCCAGCAGCCCTGGACAGGTCTCCTACAATGAGCAGTTCTTC
abundance: -; j_gene: TRBJ2-5; d_gene: -; v_gene: TRBV5-1; CDR3aa: CASSLESGGLRGETQYF; CDR3nt: TGCGCCAGCAGCTTGGAGTCTGGCGGCTTGAGGGGCGAGACCCAGTACTTC
abundance: -; j_gene: TRBJ2-5; d_gene: TRBD1; v_gene: TRBV7-9; CDR3aa: CASSLRLGDRDRVMETQYF; CDR3nt: TGTGCCAGCAGCCTGAGGTTGGGGGACCGGGACAGGGTCATGGAGACCCAGTACTTC
abundance: -; j_gene: TRBJ2-4; d_gene: TRBD2; v_gene: TRBV24-1; CDR3aa: CATSDSVWEGKNIQYF; CDR3nt: TGTGCCACCAGTGATTCGGTATGGGAGGGCAAAAACATTCAGTACTTC
abundance: -; j_gene: TRBJ2-1; d_gene: -; v_gene: TRBV11-2; CDR3aa: CASSLGVAGRNEQFF; CDR3nt: TGTGCCAGCAGCTTAGGTGTGGCGGGAAGGAATGAGCAGTTCTTC
abundance: -; j_gene: TRBJ1-1; d_gene: TRBD1; v_gene: TRBV19; CDR3aa: CASSTRRRGQGNTEAFF; CDR3nt: TGTGCCAGTAGTACCCGAAGACGAGGACAGGGGAACACTGAAGCTTTCTTT
abundance: -; j_gene: TRBJ2-7; d_gene: TRBD1; v_gene: TRBV5-6; CDR3aa: CASSLQGKFPYEQYF; CDR3nt: TGTGCCAGCAGCCTACAGGGGAAATTTCCCTACGAGCAGTACTTC
abundance: -; j_gene: TRBJ1-1; d_gene: TRBD1; v_gene: TRBV23-1; CDR3aa: CASSPGQGSATEAFF; CDR3nt: TGCGCCAGCAGTCCGGGACAGGGATCAGCCACTGAAGCTTTCTTT
abundance: -; j_gene: TRBJ1-6; d_gene: -; v_gene: TRBV6-5; CDR3aa: CASSYGGSSYNSPLHF; CDR3nt: TGTGCCAGCAGTTACGGCGGGAGCTCCTATAATTCACCCCTCCACTTT
abundance: once; j_gene: TRBJ2-2; d_gene: -; v_gene: TRBV5-1; CDR3aa: CASSLGQNTGELFF; CDR3nt: TGCGCCAGCAGCTTGGGACAGAACACCGGGGAGCTGTTTTTT
abundance: -; j_gene: TRBJ2-6; d_gene: -; v_gene: TRBV18; CDR3aa: CASSQLSGANVLTF; CDR3nt: TGTGCCAGCTCACAACTCTCTGGGGCCAACGTCCTGACTTTC
abundance: -; j_gene: TRBJ1-1; d_gene: TRBD1; v_gene: TRBV5-1; CDR3aa: CASSPAGQGNTEAFF; CDR3nt: TGCGCCAGCAGCCCGGCCGGACAGGGGAACACTGAAGCTTTCTTT
abundance: -; j_gene: TRBJ2-6; d_gene: -; v_gene: TRBV7-9; CDR3aa: CASSPPSSGANVLTF; CDR3nt: TGTGCCAGCAGCCCTCCGAGTTCTGGGGCCAACGTCCTGACTTTC
abundance: -; j_gene: TRBJ2-7; d_gene: -; v_gene: TRBV28; CDR3aa: CASSSGLEEQYF; CDR3nt: TGTGCCAGCAGTTCCGGACTGGAGGAGCAGTACTTC
abundance: -; j_gene: TRBJ2-3; d_gene: TRBD2; v_gene: TRBV5-1; CDR3aa: CASSLTSTSGVGTDTQYF; CDR3nt: TGCGCCAGCAGCTTGACGTCGACTAGCGGAGTGGGGACAGATACGCAGTATTTT
abundance: -; j_gene: TRBJ2-1; d_gene: -; v_gene: TRBV4-1; CDR3aa: CASSPQRDEQFF; CDR3nt: TGCGCCAGCAGCCCACAACGCGATGAGCAGTTCTTC
abundance: once; j_gene: TRBJ1-1; d_gene: -; v_gene: TRBV5-1; CDR3aa: CASSFDQNTEAFF; CDR3nt: TGCGCCAGCAGCTTCGATCAGAACACTGAAGCTTTCTTT
abundance: -; j_gene: TRBJ2-1; d_gene: TRBD2; v_gene: TRBV11-2; CDR3aa: CASSFNIAGVIDEQFF; CDR3nt: TGTGCCAGCAGCTTCAATATAGCGGGAGTAATCGATGAGCAGTTCTTC
abundance: -; j_gene: TRBJ2-1; d_gene: TRBD1; v_gene: TRBV5-1; CDR3aa: CASSYIQGNNEQFF; CDR3nt: TGCGCCAGCAGCTATATACAGGGGAACAATGAGCAGTTCTTC
abundance: -; j_gene: TRBJ1-1; d_gene: -; v_gene: TRBV28; CDR3aa: CASSFSKNTEAFF; CDR3nt: TGTGCCAGCAGTTTTAGCAAGAACACTGAAGCTTTCTTT
abundance: -; j_gene: TRBJ2-7; d_gene: TRBD2; v_gene: TRBV6-5; CDR3aa: CASSRPASGRNEQYF; CDR3nt: TGTGCCAGCAGTAGGCCCGCTAGCGGGAGGAACGAGCAGTACTTC
abundance: -; j_gene: TRBJ2-1; d_gene: TRBD2; v_gene: TRBV5-1; CDR3aa: CASSPGAASGRTYEQFF; CDR3nt: TGCGCCAGCTCCCCCGGGGCGGCTAGCGGGAGAACCTATGAGCAGTTCTTC
abundance: -; j_gene: TRBJ2-1; d_gene: -; v_gene: TRBV27; CDR3aa: CASSFQGGLEQFF; CDR3nt: TGTGCCAGCAGTTTTCAAGGGGGACTGGAGCAGTTCTTC
abundance: -; j_gene: TRBJ2-1; d_gene: -; v_gene: TRBV11-3; CDR3aa: CASSFGSPYNEQFF; CDR3nt: TGTGCCAGCAGCTTCGGCTCACCGTACAATGAGCAGTTCTTC
abundance: -; j_gene: TRBJ1-6; d_gene: -; v_gene: TRBV5-4; CDR3aa: CASSPTARGNNSPLHF; CDR3nt: TGTGCCAGCAGCCCGACAGCGCGAGGGAATAATTCACCCCTCCACTTT
abundance: -; j_gene: TRBJ2-3; d_gene: TRBD1; v_gene: TRBV7-3; CDR3aa: CASSLHRDSYTQYF; CDR3nt: TGTGCCAGCAGCCTACACCGGGACAGTTATACGCAGTATTTT
abundance: -; j_gene: TRBJ2-4; d_gene: -; v_gene: TRBV7-8; CDR3aa: CASSLFRGEAKNIQYF; CDR3nt: TGTGCCAGCAGCTTATTCCGGGGAGAGGCCAAAAACATTCAGTACTTC
abundance: -; j_gene: TRBJ1-2; d_gene: -; v_gene: TRBV30; CDR3aa: CAWNSQGLRYGYTF; CDR3nt: TGTGCCTGGAATTCGCAGGGGCTCCGCTATGGCTACACCTTC
abundance: -; j_gene: TRBJ2-5; d_gene: -; v_gene: TRBV14; CDR3aa: CASSQELRGGETQYF; CDR3nt: TGTGCCAGCAGCCAAGAACTTCGAGGGGGAGAGACCCAGTACTTC
abundance: -; j_gene: TRBJ2-1; d_gene: TRBD2; v_gene: TRBV27; CDR3aa: CATLGTSGSENEQFF; CDR3nt: TGTGCCACCCTCGGGACTAGCGGGAGCGAAAATGAGCAGTTCTTC
abundance: -; j_gene: TRBJ2-7; d_gene: TRBD2; v_gene: TRBV27; CDR3aa: CASSAGLAGEQYF; CDR3nt: TGTGCCAGCAGTGCCGGACTAGCTGGTGAGCAGTACTTC
abundance: -; j_gene: TRBJ2-1; d_gene: -; v_gene: TRBV28; CDR3aa: CASSLGRRGEQFF; CDR3nt: TGTGCCAGCAGTTTAGGAAGGAGGGGGGAGCAGTTCTTC
abundance: -; j_gene: TRBJ1-1; d_gene: TRBD1; v_gene: TRBV3-1/TRBV3-2; CDR3aa: CASSQTGGGTEAFF; CDR3nt: TGTGCCAGCAGCCAAACAGGGGGTGGCACTGAAGCTTTCTTT
abundance: -; j_gene: TRBJ1-5; d_gene: -; v_gene: TRBV28; CDR3aa: CASSSPTGFSNQPQHF; CDR3nt: TGTGCCAGCAGTTCTCCCACAGGGTTTAGCAATCAGCCCCAGCATTTT
abundance: -; j_gene: TRBJ1-4; d_gene: TRBD1; v_gene: TRBV7-9; CDR3aa: CASSQGQTGIFATNEKLFF; CDR3nt: TGTGCCAGCAGCCAGGGACAGACGGGTATTTTTGCAACTAATGAAAAACTGTTTTTT
abundance: few; j_gene: TRBJ2-1; d_gene: TRBD2; v_gene: TRBV13; CDR3aa: CASSLAGGSLREQFF; CDR3nt: TGTGCCAGCAGCTTAGCTGGCGGGAGCCTTCGTGAGCAGTTCTTC
abundance: -; j_gene: TRBJ2-7; d_gene: -; v_gene: TRBV6-5; CDR3aa: CASSSTVSSYEQYF; CDR3nt: TGTGCCAGCAGTTCCACAGTGAGCTCCTACGAGCAGTACTTC
abundance: -; j_gene: TRBJ2-1; d_gene: TRBD2; v_gene: TRBV18; CDR3aa: CASSARTSGSYNEQFF; CDR3nt: TGTGCCAGCTCAGCTCGGACTAGCGGGTCCTACAATGAGCAGTTCTTC
abundance: -; j_gene: TRBJ2-5; d_gene: -; v_gene: TRBV6-2/TRBV6-3; CDR3aa: CASSYDVGGQETQYF; CDR3nt: TGTGCCAGCAGTTACGACGTGGGGGGCCAAGAGACCCAGTACTTC
abundance: -; j_gene: TRBJ2-1; d_gene: -; v_gene: TRBV30; CDR3aa: CAWSVTRSPPRNEQFF; CDR3nt: TGTGCCTGGAGTGTAACCCGGTCACCGCCAAGGAATGAGCAGTTCTTC
abundance: -; j_gene: TRBJ2-1; d_gene: -; v_gene: TRBV11-2; CDR3aa: CASSPLTRPYNEQFF; CDR3nt: TGTGCCAGCAGCCCCCTCACGCGACCCTACAATGAGCAGTTCTTC